This T cell receptor (beta chain) comes out of a study of blood T cell repertoires in COVID-19. Turning to the study itself: Specimens from acute and convalescent COVID-19 originated in the United States, Italy and Spain. PBMCs, B-cell-depleted T cells, or T cells were the source of the cDNA or gDNA that made up the material.

The germline V and J ends were trimmed by 5 bases and 0 bases, with 10 bases remaining between them. The CDR3 sequence is 14 residues long. In germline, CDR1 is SGHDN, CDR2 FVKESK. The table came from immunoSEQ multiplex PCR; TCRdb's copy has only in-frame clones and leaves some out. The data hold 150,000 to 200,000 clones, with approximately 82% observed a single time. The study recruited people aged roughly 18 to 100 years across about two dozen US areas. Allocation to cohorts depended on clinical history reported by the participants. This clone appeared a single time. The material sequenced was PBMCs or T cells enriched from blood (not recorded which). The receptor's source is a man over 45 who had recovered from COVID-19. V usage is TRBV14 and J usage is TRBJ1-1, with unresolved D. The CDR3 nucleotides are TGTGCCAGCAGCTTCGGGAACATGAACACTGAAGCTTTCTTT. Its translation is CASSFGNMNTEAFF.